Below, one T cell receptor beta chain is given with its context. The germline CDR1 and CDR2 sequences are MNHEY and SVGAGI. V gave up 3 bases and J gave up 9 bases, with 12 bases separating them. The CDR3 runs 14 residues. Using immunoSEQ multiplex PCR, the repertoire was profiled, and TCRdb retains in-frame clones only, with some absent. The sample consists of about 140,000 clones, 80% to 90% of them appearing once. This sample was taken from a study of blood T cell repertoires in COVID-19. Study at large: Sources were T cells, B-cell-depleted T cells, or PBMCs; the material itself was cDNA or gDNA.

The TCR sequence derives from a man aged 60-69 years with active or convalescent COVID-19. Specimen: peripheral blood. The rearrangement joins TRBV6-5 to TRBJ1-6, with D possibly being TRBD1 (6 bases). The CDR3 protein is CASSYDRTLSPLHF. The CDR3 region has the DNA TGTGCCAGCAGTTATGACAGGACCCTTTCACCCCTCCACTTT.